Sequencing of this TCR beta chain was carried out in a study of shared clonotypes between healthy human individuals. The V gene's germline CDR1 is SNHLY and CDR2 FYNNEI. V was clipped by 10 bases and J by 1 base; unmatched bases: 3. The CDR3 sequence is 13 residues long. TCRdb's copy holds only in-frame clones and misses some; the assay was immunoSEQ multiplex PCR. The sample has about 1.4 million clones; 95% to 97% are singletons. Donors were healthy HIV-negative adults without recent acute infections or vaccinations. The sample taken for sequencing was naive CD4+ T cells sorted from blood. Subset meaning: CD45RA+ positively selected. The chain combines TRBV2 with TRBJ1-5, with 8 bases lining up with TRBD1. This receptor was identified in a young man in good health. CDR3 bases: TGTGCCACCCAGGGGGCGAGCAATCAGCCCCAGCATTTT. It is translated as CATQGASNQPQHF.